One and the same sample provided the 9 T cell receptor beta chains below, sequenced in a study of cytomegalovirus exposure and HLA in healthy donors. It was with 60 Vbeta and 13 Jbeta primers that the PCR ran. Sequencing used immunoSEQ multiplex PCR; TCRdb keeps in-frame clones, though not all of them. The sample shows about 130,000 clones, approximately 80% of them seen only once. Sequenced sample: PBMCs. These receptors were collected from a man aged 50-59 years in good health and CMV-seronegative.

J is TRBJ1-5 and V is TRBV7-8, with no clear D. Per the germline V gene, CDR1 is SGHVS and CDR2 is FQNEAQ. The CDR3 sequence is 15 residues long. The V gene lost 5 bases and the J gene lost 4 bases, with 15 bases spanning the gap. The CDR3, as DNA: TGTGCCAGCAGCCGAAACCGGGTCAATAATCAGCCCCAGCATTTT. It translates to CASSRNRVNNQPQHF. The full variable domain, rest sourced from reference TRBV7-8 and TRBJ1-5, is GAGVSQSPRYKVAKRGQDVALRCDPISGHVSLFWYQQALGQGPEFLTYFQNEAQLDKSGLPSDRFFAERPEGSVSTLKIQRTQQEDSAVYLCASSRNRVNNQPQHFGDGTRLSIL.

This chain joins TRBV6-5 and TRBJ2-1; 7 bases map to TRBD1. J gave up 0 bases and V 2 bases, and 1 base lay outside the gene matches. The CDR3 sequence is 15 residues long. Per germline, CDR1 MNHEY and CDR2 SVGAGI. For the CDR3, the DNA is TGTGCCAGCAGTTACGACAGGGACTCCTACAATGAGCAGTTCTTC. It is translated as CASSYDRDSYNEQFF.

The V and J genes are TRBV5-1 and TRBJ2-1, with a weak D call TRBD1 (5 bases). The CDR3 covers 15 residues. V was cut by 0 bases and J by 0 bases, with 7 bases left in between. CDR1 SGHRS and CDR2 YFSETQ come from the germline V gene. The CDR3 spells CASSLEQASYNEQFF. CDR3 nucleotides: TGCGCCAGCAGCTTGGAACAGGCCTCCTACAATGAGCAGTTCTTC.

This clone has a count of ten or more. This chain's CDR3 is CASSESSLAGYNEQFF. The CDR3 nucleotides read TGTGCCAGCAGTGAATCTAGTCTAGCGGGATACAATGAGCAGTTCTTC. The chain uses TRBV2 and TRBJ2-1; 9 nucleotides line up with TRBD2. Trimming took 2 bases from V and 4 from J; bases not matched to a gene: 6. Per germline, CDR1 SNHLY and CDR2 FYNNEI. This CDR3 region has 16 residues.

For this clone: Different DNA sequences within this sample yield the same CDR3. This chain uses TRBV18 with TRBJ2-1, with a possible D match to TRBD1 (5 bases). This CDR3 spans 15 amino acids. CDR1 and CDR2 (germline): KGHSH, LQKENI. V lost 1 base and J 4 bases, leaving 11 bases between the germline ends. The CDR3 loop is CASSPRQGGYNEQFF. Written as DNA, the CDR3 is TGTGCCAGCTCACCACGGCAGGGTGGGTACAATGAGCAGTTCTTC.

The chain joins TRBV29-1 to TRBJ2-7, with 14 bases fitting TRBD2. Germline V gives CDR1 SQVTM, CDR2 ANQGSEA. The CDR3 consists of 15 residues. With 4 bases clipped from V and 2 bases from J, the junction kept 4 bases outside the gene matches. The CDR3 nucleotides read TGCAGCGTTGGAAAGGGACTAGCGGGGGCCTACGAGCAGTACTTC. This sequence encodes CSVGKGLAGAYEQYF.

This clone has just one count. The V and J genes are TRBV10-3 and TRBJ1-2; D ambiguous. The CDR3 is made up of 13 amino acids. V lost 3 bases and J 8 bases, leaving 13 bases between the germline ends. Germline V gene sequence: CDR1 ENHRY, CDR2 SYGVKD. In nucleotides, the CDR3 is TGTGCCATCAGTGAACTATCCGAGAGCGGCTACACCTTC. It codes for CAISELSESGYTF.

The genes are TRBV19 and TRBJ2-7, with 7 nucleotides matching TRBD1. The V and J ends lost 9 bases and 3 bases, in that order; junction bases with no gene match: 5. This CDR3 comprises 12 residues. Germline lookup yields CDR1 LNHDA and CDR2 SQIVND (reference sequence). CDR3 protein: CASRDSYYEQYF. In DNA, the CDR3 is TGTGCCAGCCGGGACAGTTACTACGAGCAGTACTTC.

The rearrangement links TRBV7-9 to TRBJ1-1, with TRBD1 matching over 8 bases. V lost 4 bases and J lost 4; bases outside the gene matches: 5. Germline-derived CDR1 and CDR2 are SEHNR and FQNEAQ (reference sequence). There are 14 residues in the CDR3. CDR3 sequence (DNA): TGTGCCAGCAGCTGGACCACAGGGGGCACTGAAGCTTTCTTT. Its translation: CASSWTTGGTEAFF. Full variable domain (outside the CDR3, taken from reference TRBV7-9 and TRBJ1-1): DTGVSQNPRHKITKRGQNVTFRCDPISEHNRLYWYRQTLGQGPEFLTYFQNEAQLEKSRLLSDRFSAERPKGSFSTLEIQRTEQGDSAMYLCASSWTTGGTEAFFGQGTRLTVV.